The rows below give T cell receptor beta chains drawn from one sample of a study of PD-L1 blockade in urothelial cancer. Repertoires were generated with immunoSEQ multiplex PCR, while TCRdb's copy carries only in-frame clones and drops some. The sample carries some 49,000 clones, about 90% recorded once. The sample consisted of PBMCs, taken around atezolizumab (anti-PD-L1) treatment. The receptors derive from a man aged 55 to 70 with urothelial cancer. The CDR3 runs from the conserved cysteine through the conserved F or W. A D gene is named only where the DNA matches it firmly. Part of the rows lack a size; the others show once, few, many or a class for expanded clones.

J | V | size | D | DNA | CDR3
TRBJ2-1 | TRBV5-1 | few | TRBD1 | TGCGCCAGCAGCCCGCCGGGGACAGGGATCCAGGCTGAGCAGTTCTTC | CASSPPGTGIQAEQFF
TRBJ2-7 | TRBV7-9 | . | TRBD2 | TGTGCCAGCAGTAGTTTTTTAGCGGGGACCTACGAGCAGTACTTC | CASSSFLAGTYEQYF
TRBJ2-1 | TRBV4-3 | once | TRBD2 | TGCGCCAGCAGCCAAGAAAGCGGGGGGGCCACGGATGAGCAGTTCTTC | CASSQESGGATDEQFF
TRBJ1-4 | TRBV19 | . | TRBD1 | TGTGCCAGTAGTCAGACAGGGGGAGGTGAAAAACTGTTTTTT | CASSQTGGGEKLFF
TRBJ1-1 | TRBV4-1 | once | . | TGCGCCAGCAGCCACACTACGGGATTCATGAACACTGAAGCTTTCTTT | CASSHTTGFMNTEAFF
TRBJ1-2 | TRBV2 | . | . | TGTGCCAGCAGTGTCGGGGGGGACTATGGCTACACCTTC | CASSVGGDYGYTF
TRBJ1-4 | TRBV7-2 | once | . | TGTGCCAGCAGCTTAGGAGGGCTCAATGAAAAACTGTTTTTT | CASSLGGLNEKLFF
TRBJ2-7 | TRBV7-9 | . | TRBD1 | TGTGCCAGCAGCTTAGCCCCTACAGGGGTAGGGATTCGGTACTTC | CASSLAPTGVGIRYF
TRBJ2-5 | TRBV9 | . | . | TGTGCCAGCGGAGAGCGAGGAGGGGCTTGGGAGACCCAGTACTTC | CASGERGGAWETQYF
TRBJ2-7 | TRBV7-3 | . | . | TGTGCCAGCAGCTTCGATGCGGATTACGAGCAGTACTTC | CASSFDADYEQYF
TRBJ2-5 | TRBV10-3 | . | TRBD2 | TGTGCCATCAGTGAACCACTAGCGGAACAAGAGACCCAGTACTTC | CAISEPLAEQETQYF
TRBJ1-5 | TRBV18 | . | TRBD1 | TGTGCCAGCTCACCTGACAGGGGAAGCAATCAGCCCCAGCATTTT | CASSPDRGSNQPQHF
TRBJ1-4 | TRBV7-9 | . | TRBD1 | TGTGCCAGCAGCCGGGACAGGGGGCAAAAACTGTTTTTT | CASSRDRGQKLFF
TRBJ2-7 | TRBV21-1 | . | . | TGTGCCAGCAAATCTAGCCCCTACGAGCAGTACTTC | CASKSSPYEQYF
TRBJ2-1 | TRBV5-1 | . | TRBD2 | TGCGCCAGCACTCGGGAGGGTCGGAATGAGCAGTTCTTC | CASTREGRNEQFF
TRBJ2-5 | TRBV5-1 | . | . | TGCGCCAGCAGCTTCAGTCAAGAGACCCAGTACTTC | CASSFSQETQYF
TRBJ2-1 | TRBV4-3 | . | . | TGCGCCAGCAGCCAAAACCCCTGGGGCGGACCCTACAATGAGCAGTTCTTC | CASSQNPWGGPYNEQFF
TRBJ1-1 | TRBV11-2 | . | TRBD1 | TGTGCCAGCAGCGACAGGGGACTGAACACTGAAGCTTTCTTT | CASSDRGLNTEAFF
TRBJ1-1 | TRBV2 | . | TRBD1 | TGTGCCAGCAGCTGGACAGGGACTGAAGCTTTCTTT | CASSWTGTEAFF
TRBJ2-3 | TRBV10-1 | . | TRBD2 | TGCGCCAGCAGTGAGGCGGGGGGCGTCATTACGCAGTATTTT | CASSEAGGVITQYF
TRBJ2-1 | TRBV4-1 | . | TRBD2 | TGCGCCAGCAGCCGCCGTCGCGGGGGGTACAATGAGCAGTTCTTC | CASSRRRGGYNEQFF
TRBJ2-5 | TRBV18 | . | . | TGTGCCAGCTCACCTACGGGAGTTTTCTCTGAGACCCAGTACTTC | CASSPTGVFSETQYF
TRBJ2-1 | TRBV11-3 | few | . | TGTGCCAGCAGCTTGCGGCAACCCGACCCCAATGAGCAGTTCTTC | CASSLRQPDPNEQFF
TRBJ2-1 | TRBV6-5 | . | . | TGTGCCAGCAGTTCCGCCCGACTGAGCTTGAGGAATGAGCAGTTCTTC | CASSSARLSLRNEQFF
TRBJ2-3 | TRBV4-1 | . | TRBD1 | TGCGCCAGCAGCCAAGATATGGGACAGTCAAGGGTTACAACGCAGTATTTT | CASSQDMGQSRVTTQYF
TRBJ1-5 | TRBV27 | . | TRBD1 | TGTGCCAGCAGTCCATCAACAGGGGGCGCACAGCCCCAGCATTTT | CASSPSTGGAQPQHF
TRBJ1-3 | TRBV27 | . | TRBD1 | TGTGCCAGCAGCACAGGGGACATTGGAAACACCATATATTTT | CASSTGDIGNTIYF
TRBJ1-1 | TRBV6-5 | . | . | TGTGCCAGCAGTCGGGACACTAACACTGAAGCTTTCTTT | CASSRDTNTEAFF
TRBJ2-3 | TRBV11-3 | . | . | TGTGCCAGCAGCTTAGGTCGCAGGCTGAGCACAGATACGCAGTATTTT | CASSLGRRLSTDTQYF
TRBJ2-7 | TRBV6-1 | . | . | TGTGCCAGCAGTGACGGGACTCCTCCCTACGAGCAGTACTTC | CASSDGTPPYEQYF